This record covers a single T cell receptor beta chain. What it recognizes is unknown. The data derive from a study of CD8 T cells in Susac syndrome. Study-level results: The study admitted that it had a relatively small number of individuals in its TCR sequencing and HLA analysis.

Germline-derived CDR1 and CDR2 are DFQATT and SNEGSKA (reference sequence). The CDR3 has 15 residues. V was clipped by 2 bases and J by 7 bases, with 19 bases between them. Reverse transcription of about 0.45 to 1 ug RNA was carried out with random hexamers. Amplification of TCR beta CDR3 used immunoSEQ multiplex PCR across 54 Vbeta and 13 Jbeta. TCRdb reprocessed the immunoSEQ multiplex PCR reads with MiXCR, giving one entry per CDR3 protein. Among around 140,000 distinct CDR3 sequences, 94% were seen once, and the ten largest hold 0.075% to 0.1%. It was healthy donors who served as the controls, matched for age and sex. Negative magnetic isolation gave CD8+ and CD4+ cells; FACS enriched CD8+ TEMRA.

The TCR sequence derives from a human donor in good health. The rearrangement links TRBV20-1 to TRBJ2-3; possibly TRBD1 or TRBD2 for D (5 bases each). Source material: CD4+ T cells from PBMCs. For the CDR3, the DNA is TGCAGTGCTAGATCTTTTGGGGGAGCCATATATACGCAGTATTTT. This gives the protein CSARSFGGAIYTQYF.